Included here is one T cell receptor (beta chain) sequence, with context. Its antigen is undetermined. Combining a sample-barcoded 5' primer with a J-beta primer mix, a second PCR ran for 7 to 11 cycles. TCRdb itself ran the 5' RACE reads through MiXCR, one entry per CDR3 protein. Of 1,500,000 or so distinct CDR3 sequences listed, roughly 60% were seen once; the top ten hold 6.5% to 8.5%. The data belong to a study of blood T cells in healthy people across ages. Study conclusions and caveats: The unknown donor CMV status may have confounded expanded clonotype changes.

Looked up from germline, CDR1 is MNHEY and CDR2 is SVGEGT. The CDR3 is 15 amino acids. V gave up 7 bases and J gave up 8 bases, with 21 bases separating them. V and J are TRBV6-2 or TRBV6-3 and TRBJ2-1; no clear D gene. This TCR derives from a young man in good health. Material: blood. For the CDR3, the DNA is TGTGCCAGCACGGCAGACGGCTTTAACAATTATGAGCAGTTCTTC. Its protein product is CASTADGFNNYEQFF.